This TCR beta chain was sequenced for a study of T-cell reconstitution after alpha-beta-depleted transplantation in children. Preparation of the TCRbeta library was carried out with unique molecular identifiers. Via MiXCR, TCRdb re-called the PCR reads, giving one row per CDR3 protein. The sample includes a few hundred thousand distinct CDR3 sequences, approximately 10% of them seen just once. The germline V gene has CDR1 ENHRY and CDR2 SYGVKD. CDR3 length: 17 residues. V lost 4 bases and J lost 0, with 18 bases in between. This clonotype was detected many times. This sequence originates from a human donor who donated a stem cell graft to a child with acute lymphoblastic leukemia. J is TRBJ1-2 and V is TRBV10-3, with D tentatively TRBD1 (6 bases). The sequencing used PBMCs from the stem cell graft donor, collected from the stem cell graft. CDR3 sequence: CAISVGGGQSPNYGYTF. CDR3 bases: TGTGCCATCAGTGTAGGAGGAGGACAGTCCCCTAACTATGGCTACACCTTC.